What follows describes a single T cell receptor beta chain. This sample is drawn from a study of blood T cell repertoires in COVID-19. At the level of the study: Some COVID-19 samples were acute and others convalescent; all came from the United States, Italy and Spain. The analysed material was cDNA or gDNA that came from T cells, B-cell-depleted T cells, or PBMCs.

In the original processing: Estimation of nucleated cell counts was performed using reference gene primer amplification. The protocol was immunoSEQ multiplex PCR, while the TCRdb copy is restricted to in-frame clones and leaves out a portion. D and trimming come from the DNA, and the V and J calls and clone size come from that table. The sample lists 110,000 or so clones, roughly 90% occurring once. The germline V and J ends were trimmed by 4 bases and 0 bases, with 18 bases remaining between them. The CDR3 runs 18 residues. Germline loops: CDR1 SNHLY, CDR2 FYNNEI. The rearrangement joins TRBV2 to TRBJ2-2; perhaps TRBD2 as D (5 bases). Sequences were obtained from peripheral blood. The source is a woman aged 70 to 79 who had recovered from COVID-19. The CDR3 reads CASSGPPTSGSNTGELFF. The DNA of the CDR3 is TGTGCCAGCAGTGGCCCCCCCACCTCGGGGTCGAACACCGGGGAGCTGTTTTTT.